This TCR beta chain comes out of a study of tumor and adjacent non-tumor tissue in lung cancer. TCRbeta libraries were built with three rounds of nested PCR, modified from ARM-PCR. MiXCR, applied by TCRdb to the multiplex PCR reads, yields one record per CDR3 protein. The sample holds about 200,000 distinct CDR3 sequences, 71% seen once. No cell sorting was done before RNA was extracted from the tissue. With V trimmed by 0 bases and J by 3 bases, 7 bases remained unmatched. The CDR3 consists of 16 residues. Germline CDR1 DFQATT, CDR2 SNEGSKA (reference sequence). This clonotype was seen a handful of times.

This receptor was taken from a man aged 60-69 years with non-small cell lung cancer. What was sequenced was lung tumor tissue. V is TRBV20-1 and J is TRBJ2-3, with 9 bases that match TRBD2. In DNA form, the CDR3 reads TGCAGTGCTAGAGATATAGCGGGAGAAAGGACAGATACGCAGTATTTT. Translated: CSARDIAGERTDTQYF.